What follows describes a single T cell receptor beta chain. As for time point: after neoadjuvant nivolumab, at surgical resection. These newly diagnosed stage II-IVA oral cavity squamous cell carcinoma patients had no prior systemic or radiation treatment. Blood cells were analyzed directly, without culture or expansion. The data belong to a study of neoadjuvant anti-PD-1 for oral cavity cancer. Overall study: Patients without progression got a fourth dose around day 43.

Blood libraries mostly used about 500 ng genomic DNA, six replicates each. Repertoires were generated with immunoSEQ multiplex PCR, while TCRdb's copy carries only in-frame clones and drops some. The data hold about 42,000 clones, with 65% to 80% observed a single time. V lost 5 bases to trimming and J lost 4 bases, with 15 bases between them. Looked up from germline, CDR1 is SGHNT and CDR2 is YYREEE (reference sequence). The CDR3 contains 14 residues. The chain is built from TRBV5-4 and TRBJ1-2, with a weak D call TRBD1 (5 bases). Sequenced material: PBMCs, taken after nivolumab (anti-PD-1) treatment. The clonotype originates from a person between 35 and 79 years old with oral cavity squamous cell carcinoma. For the CDR3, the DNA is TGTGCCAGCAGTTTTCAGGGTCAGAGCTATGGCTACACCTTC. Amino acid sequence: CASSFQGQSYGYTF.